The clone carrying this T cell receptor beta chain was seen only a few times. Its antigen remains unidentified. MiXCR, applied by TCRdb to the multiplex PCR reads, yields one record per CDR3 protein. The data contain some 250,000 distinct CDR3 sequences, 30% to 35% of them seen just once; the ten biggest clones take up about 3.3%. The data were obtained in a study of breast tumors, draining lymph nodes, adjacent tissues. Study-wide findings and caveats: Compared with lymph nodes, tumors were less diverse; compared with nontumor tissue, more. Compared with basal-like, luminal-like tumors shared significantly more repertoire with nontumor tissue. Data only fit, rather than demonstrated, lymph node origin of most tumor T cells.

Axillary draining lymph nodes of breast cancer patients supplied the node samples. Looked up from germline, CDR1 is SGDLS and CDR2 is YYNGEE. The V gene lost 3 bases and the J gene lost 0 bases, with 7 bases spanning the gap. The CDR3 has 15 residues. This clonotype was sampled from a female donor with breast cancer. Some clones in this sample may be carry-over from other donors' samples. The sequenced material came from axillary lymph node tissue. The chain is built from TRBV9 and TRBJ2-6; D unclear. CDR3 amino acids: CASSAGSSGANVLTF. The CDR3 DNA reads as TGTGCCAGCAGCGCGGGCAGCTCTGGGGCCAACGTCCTGACTTTC.